The rows below give T cell receptor beta chains drawn from one sample of a study of cytomegalovirus exposure and HLA in healthy donors. Method: immunoSEQ multiplex PCR; TCRdb's copy keeps in-frame clones and lacks some. The sample consists of under 150,000 clones, around 80% of them appearing once. The sample comprised PBMCs. These receptors were obtained from a female donor in good health and CMV-seropositive. Both conserved end residues are part of each CDR3. The D gene is left open where the match is weak. Not all rows give a size; the values are once, few, many and, for expanded clones, a class.

>NA|TRBV28|TRBJ1-2|16|TRBD1
TGTGCCAGCAGTTTAGCGGGACCGGGACAGGGGTATGGCTACACCTTC
CASSLAGPGQGYGYTF
>NA|TRBV4-1|TRBJ1-2|16|NA
TGCGCCAGCAGCCAAGATAGGAACAGGGATGACTATGGCTACACCTTC
CASSQDRNRDDYGYTF
>few|TRBV27|TRBJ2-3|15|NA
TGTGCCAGCAGGTCGGACAGACCTAGCACAGATACGCAGTATTTT
CASRSDRPSTDTQYF
>NA|TRBV28|TRBJ2-3|14|NA
TGTGCCAGCACCTCGGGGACTTTTGTTTATACGCAGTATTTT
CASTSGTFVYTQYF
>NA|TRBV7-3|TRBJ1-1|16|NA
TGTGCCAGCAGCCCAACCGGACAGAGCATGAACACTGAAGCTTTCTTT
CASSPTGQSMNTEAFF
>NA|TRBV6-5|TRBJ1-5|14|NA
TGTGCCAGCAGTTACAGGGGGAAGAATCAGCCCCAGCATTTT
CASSYRGKNQPQHF
>NA|TRBV11-2|TRBJ2-5|17|NA
TGTGCCAGCAGCTTAGGCCCGGGCCCTAAAAGGGGGAGGGAGCAGTACTTC
CASSLGPGPKRGREQYF
>NA|TRBV7-6|TRBJ2-1|17|NA
TGTGCCAGCAGCTTAAAGTCTGGGATAGGGGGAGACAATGAGCAGTTCTTC
CASSLKSGIGGDNEQFF
>NA|TRBV9|TRBJ2-5|15|TRBD1
TGTGCCAGCAGCGTAGCCGGGACAGGGATAGAGACCCAGTACTTC
CASSVAGTGIETQYF
>NA|TRBV10-2|TRBJ2-7|13|NA
TGCGCCAGCAGTGGACTAGTGAACGGCGAGCAGTACTTC
CASSGLVNGEQYF
>once|TRBV19|TRBJ1-2|14|TRBD1
TGTGCCAGTAGTTTAAGAGGACAGGACTATGGCTACACCTTC
CASSLRGQDYGYTF
>NA|TRBV30|TRBJ1-3|12|NA
TGTGCCTTAGGGGCGTCTGGAAACACCATATATTTT
CALGASGNTIYF
>few|TRBV30|TRBJ1-6|14|NA
TGTGCCTGGAGTGTTATCGGGAGGTTTTCACCCCTCCACTTT
CAWSVIGRFSPLHF
>few|TRBV11-2|TRBJ2-1|13|NA
TGTGCCAGCAGCTTAGATTACTACAATGAGCAGTTCTTC
CASSLDYYNEQFF
>NA|TRBV19|TRBJ1-4|16|TRBD1
TGTGCCAGTAGTACGCGGGCCGGGACAGGGAAAGAAAAACTGTTTTTT
CASSTRAGTGKEKLFF
>NA|TRBV5-1|TRBJ2-3|15|NA
TGCGCCAGCAGCAGCGACGGGACTAGCACAGATACGCAGTATTTT
CASSSDGTSTDTQYF
>NA|TRBV5-6|TRBJ2-1|16|NA
TGTGCCAGCAGCCAAAGGTCCGGTAAACAGGTTTCTGAGCAGTTCTTC
CASSQRSGKQVSEQFF
>NA|TRBV18|TRBJ2-4|14|NA
TGTGCCAGCTCTCCGGGCAGGGGCAAAAACATTCAGTACTTC
CASSPGRGKNIQYF
>few|TRBV28|TRBJ2-7|14|TRBD1
TGTGCCAGCAGTTTGAACAGGGGGCTGTACGAGCAGTACTTC
CASSLNRGLYEQYF
>NA|TRBV19|TRBJ2-1|14|TRBD2
TGTGCCAGTGCTCGGACTAGCGGATACAATGAGCAGTTCTTC
CASARTSGYNEQFF
>NA|TRBV10-3|TRBJ1-2|16|TRBD1
TGTGCCATCAGGAATGCGGGACAGGGGGCTGGATATGGCTACACCTTC
CAIRNAGQGAGYGYTF
>NA|TRBV7-9|TRBJ2-7|12|TRBD1
TGTTCCAGCAGCTTAGAGACAGGGGGATGGCACTTC
CSSSLETGGWHF
>NA|TRBV19|TRBJ2-7|13|NA
TGTGCCAGTAGTATGGCAGAATCCTACGAGCAGTACTTC
CASSMAESYEQYF
>once|TRBV11-1|TRBJ1-2|14|NA
TGTGCCAGCAGCTTAAACGGGTTCAACTATGGCTACACCTTC
CASSLNGFNYGYTF
>NA|TRBV6-4|TRBJ2-2|14|NA
TGTGCCAGCAGTGTCAGGCCCGGCACCGGGGAGCTGTTTTTT
CASSVRPGTGELFF
>NA|TRBV29-1|TRBJ2-3|15|TRBD2
TGCAGCGTTGACGGTAGCGGGAAGCGCACAGATACGCAGTATTTT
CSVDGSGKRTDTQYF
>NA|TRBV15|TRBJ1-2|18|TRBD1
TGTGCCACCAGCAGAGATTTTTATTCGGGACAGGGGGCGACTGGCTACACCTTC
CATSRDFYSGQGATGYTF
>NA|TRBV5-1|TRBJ1-2|16|TRBD1
TGCGCCAGCAGCCCCTGGACAGGGGGCGCGGAGGGTGGCTACACCTTC
CASSPWTGGAEGGYTF
>NA|TRBV7-2|TRBJ2-5|13|TRBD2
TGTGCCAGCAGCGTTAGCGGGGGAGAGACCCAGTACTTC
CASSVSGGETQYF
>NA|TRBV5-5|TRBJ2-7|15|TRBD2
TGTGCCAGCAGCCCCACTAGCGGGAGGACCTACGAGCAGTACTTC
CASSPTSGRTYEQYF
>NA|TRBV29-1|TRBJ1-2|14|NA
TGCAGCGTTGAAGAGTCGGCAGGGACAAACGGCTACACCTTC
CSVEESAGTNGYTF
>few|TRBV5-4|TRBJ1-1|14|NA
TGTGCCAGCAGCGCGGACCGGGCGGGGTCCGAAGCTTTCTTT
CASSADRAGSEAFF
>NA|TRBV13|TRBJ2-1|15|NA
TGTGCCAGCAGCTTCCGGGACTCCAGCTACAATGAGCAGTTCTTC
CASSFRDSSYNEQFF
>NA|TRBV6-5|TRBJ2-7|16|TRBD1
TGTGCCAGCAGTTACGGCGGTGCAGGGGGTATTTACGAGCAGTACTTC
CASSYGGAGGIYEQYF
>NA|TRBV19|TRBJ2-1|14|TRBD2
TGTGCCAGTAAGCTAGCGGGGGGCGCCAATGAGCAGTTCTTC
CASKLAGGANEQFF
>NA|TRBV5-1|TRBJ1-5|15|NA
TGCGCCAGCAGCTTGGATCCGGGTTCGTGGCAGCCCCAGCATTTT
CASSLDPGSWQPQHF
>NA|TRBV29-1|TRBJ2-1|14|TRBD1
TGCAGCGTTGCCCCGGACAGGGGGCTCAATGAGCAGTTCTTC
CSVAPDRGLNEQFF
>NA|TRBV30|TRBJ2-3|16|TRBD2
TGTGCCTGGAGTCTAGCGGGAGGTATTAGCACAGATACGCAGTATTTT
CAWSLAGGISTDTQYF
>few|TRBV5-4|TRBJ2-7|14|TRBD2
TGTGCCAGCAGCGCACCGGGACTACCCTACGAGCAGTACTTC
CASSAPGLPYEQYF
>NA|TRBV4-2|TRBJ2-7|19|TRBD2
TGTGCCAGCAGCCAAGATCGTTCTAGCGGGAGGTCCGACGACTACGAGCAGTACTTC
CASSQDRSSGRSDDYEQYF
>NA|TRBV28|TRBJ2-5|15|NA
TGTGCCAGCAGTCCCAACAGGGTAACCCAAGAGACCCAGTACTTC
CASSPNRVTQETQYF
>NA|TRBV18|TRBJ2-5|13|NA
TGTGCCAGCTCACCTTACATGCAAGAGACCCAGTACTTC
CASSPYMQETQYF
>NA|TRBV5-5|TRBJ1-2|17|TRBD1
TGTGCCAGCAGCTTACTTATCGGCGTACAGGGGGCGGATGGCTACACCTTC
CASSLLIGVQGADGYTF
>NA|TRBV7-3|TRBJ2-2|14|NA
TGTGCCAGCAGCCGGACAAGAAACACCGGGGAGCTGTTTTTT
CASSRTRNTGELFF